This T cell receptor (beta chain) was profiled in a study of blood T cell repertoires in COVID-19. Method: immunoSEQ multiplex PCR; TCRdb's copy keeps in-frame clones and lacks some. The sample has approximately 110,000 clones, 85% seen once. This CDR3 region has 15 residues. Germline assignment: CDR1 DFQATT and CDR2 SNEGSKA (reference sequence). The V gene lost 3 bases and the J gene lost 5 bases, with 19 bases spanning the gap. The source is a man aged 50 or older with acute or convalescent COVID-19. Sequencing was carried out using peripheral blood. The J gene is TRBJ2-5, the V gene TRBV20-1; maybe TRBD1 (7 bases). The CDR3 spells CSASLQGGRRETQYF. Written as DNA, the CDR3 is TGCAGTGCTAGTCTCCAGGGGGGAAGGAGGGAGACCCAGTACTTC.